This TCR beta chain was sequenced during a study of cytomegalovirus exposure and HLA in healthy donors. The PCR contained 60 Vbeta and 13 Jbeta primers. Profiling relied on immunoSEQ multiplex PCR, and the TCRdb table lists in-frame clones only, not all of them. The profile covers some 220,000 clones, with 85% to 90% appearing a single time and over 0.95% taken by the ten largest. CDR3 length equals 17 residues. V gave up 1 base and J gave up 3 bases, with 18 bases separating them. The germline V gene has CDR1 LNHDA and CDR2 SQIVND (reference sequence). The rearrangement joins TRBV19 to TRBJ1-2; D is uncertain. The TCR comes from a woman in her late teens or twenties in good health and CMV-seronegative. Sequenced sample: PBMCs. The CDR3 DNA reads TGTGCCAGTAGTATAGGTGCCAGGAGGTACATCCACTATGGCTACACCTTC. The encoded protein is CASSIGARRYIHYGYTF. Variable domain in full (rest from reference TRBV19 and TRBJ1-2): DGGITQSPKYLFRKEGQNVTLSCEQNLNHDAMYWYRQDPGQGLRLIYYSQIVNDFQKGDIAEGYSVSREKKESFPLTVTSAQKNPTAFYLCASSIGARRYIHYGYTFGSGTRLTVV.